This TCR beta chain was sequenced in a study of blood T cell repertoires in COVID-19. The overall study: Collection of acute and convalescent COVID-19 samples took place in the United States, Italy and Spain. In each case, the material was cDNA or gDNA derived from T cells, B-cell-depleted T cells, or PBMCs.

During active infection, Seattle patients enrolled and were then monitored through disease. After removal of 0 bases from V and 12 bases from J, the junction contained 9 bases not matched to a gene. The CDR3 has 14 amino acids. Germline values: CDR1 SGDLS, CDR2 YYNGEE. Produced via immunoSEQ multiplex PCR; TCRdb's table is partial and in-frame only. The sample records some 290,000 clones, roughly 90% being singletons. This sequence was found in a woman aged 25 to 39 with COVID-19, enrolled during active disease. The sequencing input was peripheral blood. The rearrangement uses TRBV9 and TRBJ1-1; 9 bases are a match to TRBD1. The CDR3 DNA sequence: TGTGCCAGCAGCGTAGAGGGGGGACAGGGTTCACCTTTCTTT. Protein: CASSVEGGQGSPFF.